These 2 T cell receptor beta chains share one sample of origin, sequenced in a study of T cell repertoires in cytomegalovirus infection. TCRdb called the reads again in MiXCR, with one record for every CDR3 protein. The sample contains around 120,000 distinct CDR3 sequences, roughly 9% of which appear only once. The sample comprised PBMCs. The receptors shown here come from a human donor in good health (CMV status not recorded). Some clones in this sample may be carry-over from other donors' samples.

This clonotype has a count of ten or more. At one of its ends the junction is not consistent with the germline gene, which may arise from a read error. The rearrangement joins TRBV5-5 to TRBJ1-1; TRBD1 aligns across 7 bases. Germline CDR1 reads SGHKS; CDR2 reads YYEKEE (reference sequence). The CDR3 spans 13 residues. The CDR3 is CASSLPGGLTEAF. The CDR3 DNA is TGTGCCAGCAGCTTACCAGGGGGGTTAACTGAAGCTTTC.

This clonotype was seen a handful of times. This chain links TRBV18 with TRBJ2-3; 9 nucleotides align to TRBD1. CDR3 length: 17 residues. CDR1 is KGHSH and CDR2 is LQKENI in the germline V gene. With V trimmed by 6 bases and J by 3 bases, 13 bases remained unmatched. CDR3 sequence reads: CASSSIRAQGATDTQYF. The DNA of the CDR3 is TGTGCCAGCTCCTCTATCCGTGCACAGGGGGCAACAGATACGCAGTATTTT.